What follows are 14 T cell receptor beta chains derived from one specimen sequenced in a study of T cell responses to AZD1222 COVID-19 vaccine. Sequencing was performed with immunoSEQ multiplex PCR; in TCRdb, only in-frame clones are kept and a portion is missing. This sample has 100,000 or so clones, with 90% to 95% found just once. Sequences were derived from peripheral blood, sampled on day 0 of AZD1222 vaccination. These receptor sequences come from an adult in good health.

V is TRBV27 and J is TRBJ1-6, with TRBD1 matching 7 bases. The CDR3 extends over 13 amino acids. Trimming at V came to 10 bases and at J to 8 bases, leaving 8 bases not matched to a gene. The germline V gene has CDR1 MNHEY and CDR2 SMNVEV (reference sequence). The CDR3 sequence: CATWDRGHSPLHF. The CDR3 DNA is TGTGCCACCTGGGACAGAGGACATTCACCCCTCCACTTT.

This chain connects TRBV10-3 to TRBJ1-5; 7 bases fit TRBD1. Per germline, CDR1 ENHRY and CDR2 SYGVKD. The CDR3 covers 13 residues. V dropped 5 bases and J dropped 5; count of bases not matched to a gene: 3. CDR3: CAISQGGYQPQHF. The CDR3 bases are TGTGCCATCAGTCAGGGGGGCTATCAGCCCCAGCATTTT.

The rearrangement links TRBV5-8 to TRBJ2-1; 13 positions match TRBD2. CDR3 length equals 15 residues. The V gene end was trimmed by 4 bases and the J gene end by 6 bases; junction bases not matched to a gene: 4. Germline CDR1 is SGHTS and CDR2 is YDEGEE. The CDR3 spells CASSIGLAGVNEQFF. For the CDR3, the DNA is TGTGCCAGCAGCATCGGACTAGCGGGGGTCAATGAGCAGTTCTTC. Full variable domain (remainder filled in from reference TRBV5-8 and TRBJ2-1): EAGVTQSPTHLIKTRGQQATLRCSPISGHTSVYWYQQALGLGLQFLLWYDEGEERNRGNFPPRFSGRQFPNYSSELNVNALELEDSALYLCASSIGLAGVNEQFFGPGTRLTVL.

This clone was detected only once. This sequence joins TRBV18 and TRBJ1-3, with D perhaps matching TRBD1 (5 bases). Germline loops: CDR1 KGHSH, CDR2 LQKENI. CDR3 size: 14 residues. The CDR3 protein is CASLGDASGNTIYF. In DNA, the CDR3 is TGTGCGAGCCTTGGGGACGCCTCTGGAAACACCATATATTTT.

V is TRBV28 and J is TRBJ2-1; D perhaps matches TRBD2 (6 bases). The length of the CDR3 is 15 residues. The germline V gene encodes CDR1 MDHEN and CDR2 SYDVKM. Trimming took 5 bases from V and 4 from J, leaving 15 bases between them. The CDR3 loop reads CASSNYLANYNEQFF. CDR3 in DNA: TGTGCCAGCAGTAATTACCTAGCGAATTACAATGAGCAGTTCTTC.

The chain uses TRBV2 and TRBJ2-1; D might be TRBD2 (5 bases). The germline gives CDR1 SNHLY, CDR2 FYNNEI. This CDR3 comprises 17 residues. Trimming shortened V by 9 bases and J by 5 bases, and 26 bases separated the two germline ends. The CDR3 is CASRSSDLPSEDNEQFF. CDR3 in DNA: TGTGCCAGTCGGTCCAGCGATCTACCTTCGGAGGACAATGAGCAGTTCTTC.

V is TRBV9 and J is TRBJ1-3; D ambiguous. The V and J ends lost 1 base and 0 bases respectively, with 5 bases between them. CDR1 is SGDLS and CDR2 is YYNGEE in the germline V gene. The CDR3 runs to 14 residues. The CDR3 here is CASSVRSSGNTIYF. Written as DNA, the CDR3 is TGTGCCAGCAGCGTACGATCCTCTGGAAACACCATATATTTT.

The chain recombines TRBV7-9 with TRBJ2-7; 8 nucleotides agree with TRBD1. There are 16 residues in the CDR3. Germline lookup yields CDR1 SEHNR and CDR2 FQNEAQ (reference sequence). Trimming removed 2 bases from V and 0 bases from J; junction bases left unmatched: 6. The CDR3 region is CASSLLGQAASYEQYF. The CDR3 DNA follows: TGTGCCAGCAGCTTACTGGGACAGGCGGCCTCCTACGAGCAGTACTTC.

This clone was picked up one time. The chain has TRBV6-5 and TRBJ1-2; the match to TRBD1 covers 11 bases. V dropped 6 bases and J dropped 8; count of bases not matched to a gene: 8. This CDR3 is built from 14 residues. CDR1 is MNHEY and CDR2 is SVGAGI in the germline V gene. The CDR3 region has the DNA TGTGCCAGCAGCGGACAGGGGGCGCATCCGGGCTACACCTTC. This sequence encodes CASSGQGAHPGYTF.

V usage is TRBV27 and J usage is TRBJ2-3; no definite D call. Per the germline V gene, CDR1 is MNHEY and CDR2 is SMNVEV (reference sequence). This CDR3 contains 14 residues. Trimming stripped 3 bases from V and 0 bases from J, with 7 bases between. In nucleotides, the CDR3 is TGTGCCAGCAGTTTTCCTTATAGCACAGATACGCAGTATTTT. Amino acid sequence: CASSFPYSTDTQYF.

This clone occurred once. The CDR3 protein is CASSEQYSNQPQHF. The CDR3, as DNA: TGTGCCAGCAGTGAACAGTATAGCAATCAGCCCCAGCATTTT. The genes are TRBV6-1 and TRBJ1-5; D gene unclear. CDR1 and CDR2 from the germline V gene are MNHNS and SASEGT. V gave up 2 bases and J gave up 0 bases, with 5 bases separating them. This CDR3 has 14 residues.

The chain employs TRBV9 and TRBJ1-6, with D maybe TRBD1 (5 bases). This CDR3 spans 14 amino acids. The germline gives CDR1 SGDLS, CDR2 YYNGEE. V was trimmed by 0 bases and J by 7 bases, leaving 8 bases between them. The CDR3, as DNA: TGTGCCAGCAGCGTAGAGGGGATCAATTCACCCCTCCACTTT. As protein: CASSVEGINSPLHF.

The CDR3 DNA is TGTGCCAGCAGTCCCCAGACAGGGGCCTACGAGCAGTACTTC. Amino acids: CASSPQTGAYEQYF. This rearrangement joins TRBV6-5 to TRBJ2-7, with TRBD1 matching over 8 bases. CDR1 and CDR2 (germline): MNHEY, SVGAGI. V shed 5 bases and J 2 bases; nucleotides not matched to a gene: 5. The CDR3 sequence is 14 residues long.

The chain uses TRBV6-5 and TRBJ1-2, with D perhaps TRBD1 (6 bases). Trimming removed 6 bases from V and 4 bases from J, with 12 bases in between. This CDR3 is 13 amino acids long. Germline-derived CDR1 and CDR2 are MNHEY and SVGAGI. The CDR3 reads CASSLEGGYGYTF. CDR3 in DNA: TGTGCCAGCAGCCTCGAAGGGGGCTATGGCTACACCTTC.